This T cell receptor beta chain was documented in a study of T-cell memory formation after mild COVID-19. Whole-study context: Clustering of TCRs was largely donor specific. Study conclusions and caveats: Later expanders leaned CD4+, whereas day 15 to 85 contracting clones were balanced CD4/CD8. The pre-infection memory compartment contained some responding clones, suggesting cross-reactive memory joined.

The table lists this clonotype with a few counts. The antigen is not known. TCR alpha and TCR beta cDNA libraries carrying sample barcodes and UMIs came from 5'RACE with constant-segment primers. MiXCR was run by TCRdb on the 5' RACE reads, yielding one entry per CDR3 protein. This table has around 410,000 distinct CDR3 sequences, more than 20% appearing once. This CDR3 comprises 15 residues. Germline CDR1 is MNHEY and CDR2 is SMNVEV (reference sequence). Trimming stripped 6 bases from V and 0 bases from J, with 15 bases between. The chain recombines TRBV27 with TRBJ2-7; D possibly corresponds to TRBD1 (5 bases). The sequence was collected from an adult woman who had mild COVID-19 (a few samples of this study predate the infection). Cell type and time point are not known. The sequenced sample was PBMCs or a T cell subset sorted from them (not recorded which). CDR3 sequence reads: CASRGAGSSSYEQYF. The CDR3 DNA reads TGTGCCAGCAGAGGGGCAGGGTCAAGCTCCTACGAGCAGTACTTC.